The clone carrying this T cell receptor beta chain was detected only a few times. Antigen: not known. Reverse transcribing all isolated RNA meant expressed TCRB transcripts were sequenced. Here immunoSEQ multiplex PCR was the method, and the copy in TCRdb shows in-frame clones only, minus some. The profile covers about 410,000 clones, with around 14% appearing a single time and roughly 0.038% taken by the ten largest. Germline CDR1 is SEHNR and CDR2 is FQNEAQ (reference sequence). V was shortened by 5 bases and J by 3 bases, with 16 bases between the two germline ends. The CDR3 is made up of 15 amino acids. The sample originates from a study of beta chain features in type 1 diabetes. In the study overall: The study found patients and healthy donors alike in age, gender and cell yields.

The study's findings and limits: Type 1 diabetes patients had fewer VDJ junction insertions and more deletions. It was among patients, rather than healthy donors, that naive, central memory and Treg TCRB repertoires appeared more similar.

This TCR came from a young man in good health. The specimen was naive CD4+ T cells from blood. The rearrangement uses TRBV7-9 and TRBJ1-2; possibly TRBD1 for D (6 bases). Here the CDR3 DNA reads TGTGCCAGCAGCACTTCAGGGGAGAGCGACTATGGCTACACCTTC. This gives the protein CASSTSGESDYGYTF. Variable domain in full (rest from reference TRBV7-9 and TRBJ1-2): DTGVSQNPRHKITKRGQNVTFRCDPISEHNRLYWYRQTLGQGPEFLTYFQNEAQLEKSRLLSDRFSAERPKGSFSTLEIQRTEQGDSAMYLCASSTSGESDYGYTFGSGTRLTVV.